These T cell receptor beta chains were read from a single sample in a study of T cells in Graves' hyperthyroidism and ophthalmopathy. From the multiplex PCR reads, TCRdb called clonotypes with MiXCR, one entry per CDR3 protein. The sample shows hundreds of thousands of distinct CDR3 sequences, 14% of them seen only once. The sample consisted of blood. Receptors were obtained from a middle-aged woman with Graves' hyperthyroidism. CDR3s leave out the opening cysteine and the closing phenylalanine or tryptophan.

J gene: TRBJ1-6
V gene: TRBV3-1
CDR3 protein: ASSQDLGDHSPLH

J gene: TRBJ1-6
V gene: TRBV28
CDR3 protein: ASSSPRRNSPLH

J gene: TRBJ2-5
V gene: TRBV6-1
CDR3 protein: ASSPLTGLQTQY

J gene: TRBJ2-2
V gene: TRBV19
CDR3 protein: ASIDRGNTGELF

J gene: TRBJ2-7
V gene: TRBV30
CDR3 protein: AWSVPGVRQY

J gene: TRBJ1-2
V gene: TRBV28
CDR3 protein: ASSLVADYT

J gene: TRBJ2-7
V gene: TRBV12-3/TRBV12-4
CDR3 protein: ASSLYTAGSSYEQY

J gene: TRBJ2-7
V gene: TRBV20-1
CDR3 protein: SARDAQGDYEQY

J gene: TRBJ2-1
V gene: TRBV11-2
CDR3 protein: ASSTIAITYNEQF

J gene: TRBJ2-2
V gene: TRBV6-1
CDR3 protein: ASSQVSGAGELF

J gene: TRBJ1-4
V gene: TRBV9
CDR3 protein: ASSRTPAATNEKLF

J gene: TRBJ2-4
V gene: TRBV28
CDR3 protein: ASSPPSGRGDIQY

J gene: TRBJ2-2
V gene: TRBV20-1
CDR3 protein: SARERGTGELF

J gene: TRBJ2-1
V gene: TRBV5-1
CDR3 protein: ASSLTSGASYNEQF

J gene: TRBJ2-2
V gene: TRBV24-1
CDR3 protein: ATSGQVTGELF

J gene: TRBJ2-1
V gene: TRBV20-1
CDR3 protein: SAAFRDRVYNEQF

J gene: TRBJ1-1
V gene: TRBV5-1
CDR3 protein: ASSGAGHHNTEAF

J gene: TRBJ2-1
V gene: TRBV6-1
CDR3 protein: ASSSDRDKHYNEQF

J gene: TRBJ2-5
V gene: TRBV28
CDR3 protein: ASSKFEASETQY

J gene: TRBJ1-1
V gene: TRBV19
CDR3 protein: ARYQGVNTEAF

J gene: TRBJ2-1
V gene: TRBV4-1
CDR3 protein: ASSQVTLAGDSEQF

J gene: TRBJ1-4
V gene: TRBV19
CDR3 protein: ASSSNGGEKLF

J gene: TRBJ1-5
V gene: TRBV7-2
CDR3 protein: ASSPDRGSNQPQH

J gene: TRBJ2-1
V gene: TRBV27
CDR3 protein: AIAAGNEQF

J gene: TRBJ1-1
V gene: TRBV28
CDR3 protein: ASSKDGYTEAF

J gene: TRBJ2-3
V gene: TRBV27
CDR3 protein: ASRVLGSPVDTQY

J gene: TRBJ2-2
V gene: TRBV3-1
CDR3 protein: ASSQQGAGTGELF

J gene: TRBJ2-1
V gene: TRBV10-1
CDR3 protein: ASSDSGLNGNEQF

J gene: TRBJ2-3
V gene: TRBV7-3
CDR3 protein: ASSSVSGATQY

J gene: TRBJ2-5
V gene: TRBV5-1
CDR3 protein: ASSLFGTSGSETQY

J gene: TRBJ1-4
V gene: TRBV28
CDR3 protein: ASSPPVSSNEKLF

J gene: TRBJ2-1
V gene: TRBV5-1
CDR3 protein: ASRFDNLGGEQF

J gene: TRBJ2-6
V gene: TRBV29-1
CDR3 protein: SVEGGTGANVLT

J gene: TRBJ2-7
V gene: TRBV28
CDR3 protein: ASRRQGDYEQY

J gene: TRBJ2-7
V gene: TRBV7-2
CDR3 protein: ASSSGREVYEQY

J gene: TRBJ2-1
V gene: TRBV25-1
CDR3 protein: ASSEGQGTYNEQF

J gene: TRBJ2-7
V gene: TRBV9
CDR3 protein: ASSGTTTGSYEQY

J gene: TRBJ1-1
V gene: TRBV28
CDR3 protein: ASSFKGASTEAF

J gene: TRBJ1-6
V gene: TRBV4-1
CDR3 protein: ASSQDGEGYSPLH

J gene: TRBJ2-1
V gene: TRBV7-6
CDR3 protein: ASSLQGSNEQF

J gene: TRBJ2-7
V gene: TRBV29-1
CDR3 protein: SVGLAGASEQY

J gene: TRBJ2-7
V gene: TRBV7-9
CDR3 protein: ASSLIPGQGFIEQY

J gene: TRBJ2-1
V gene: TRBV6-1
CDR3 protein: AGGLASYNEQF

J gene: TRBJ2-6
V gene: TRBV20-1
CDR3 protein: SARTSGSSGANVLT

J gene: TRBJ1-6
V gene: TRBV5-1
CDR3 protein: ASSLAIGSEGAPLH

J gene: TRBJ2-7
V gene: TRBV15
CDR3 protein: ATQGPFTYEQY

J gene: TRBJ2-1
V gene: TRBV27
CDR3 protein: ATYGAGGRDEQF